A few counts support the clone carrying this TCR beta chain. The antigen is unknown. The CDR3 loop spans 14 amino acids. Unmatched junction bases numbered 2, after V lost 3 bases and J lost 4 bases. In germline, CDR1 is LNHDA, CDR2 SQIVND (reference sequence). The sample is drawn from a study of CD8 T cells in ankylosing spondylitis. Whole-study findings and limits: Disease-associated clones were reportedly significantly overrepresented in matched ankylosing spondylitis synovial fluid. Seemingly distinctive of ankylosing spondylitis blood was a TCR beta motif formed by eight highly homologous variants.

Libraries of TCR beta came from quantitative 5'-RACE with molecular barcodes. MiXCR was run by TCRdb on the 5' RACE reads, yielding one entry per CDR3 protein. Counted here are fewer than 400,000 distinct CDR3 sequences, about a fifth occurring once; the ten biggest clones make up around 16%. The receptor was derived from a male donor with ankylosing spondylitis. The sequencing input was blood, either unsorted or a sorted T cell fraction (not recorded which). The genes are TRBV19 and TRBJ2-5; TRBD1 agrees at 10 bases. CDR3 nucleotides: TGTGCCAGTAGTATTGGGACAGGGGCAGAGACCCAGTACTTC. It yields the protein CASSIGTGAETQYF.